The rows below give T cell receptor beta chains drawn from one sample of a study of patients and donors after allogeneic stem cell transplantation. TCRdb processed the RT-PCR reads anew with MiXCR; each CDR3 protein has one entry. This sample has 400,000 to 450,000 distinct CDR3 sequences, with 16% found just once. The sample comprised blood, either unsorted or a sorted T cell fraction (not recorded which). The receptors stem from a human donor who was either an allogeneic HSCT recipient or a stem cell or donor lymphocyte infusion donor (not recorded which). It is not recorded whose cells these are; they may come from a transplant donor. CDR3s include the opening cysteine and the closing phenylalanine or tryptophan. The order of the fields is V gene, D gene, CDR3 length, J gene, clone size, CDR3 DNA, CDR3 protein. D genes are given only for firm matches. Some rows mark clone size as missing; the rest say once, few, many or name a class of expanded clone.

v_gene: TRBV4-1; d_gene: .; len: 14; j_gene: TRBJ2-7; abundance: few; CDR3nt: TGCGCCAGCAGCCCCTTTGGAGTCCGGGCCGAGCAGTACTTC; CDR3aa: CASSPFGVRAEQYF
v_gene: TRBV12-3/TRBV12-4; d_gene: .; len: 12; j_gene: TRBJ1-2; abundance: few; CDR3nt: TGTGCCAGCAGCTTCCCGACCTATGGCTACACCTTC; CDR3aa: CASSFPTYGYTF
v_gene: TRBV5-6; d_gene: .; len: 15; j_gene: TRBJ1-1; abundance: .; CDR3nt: TGTGCCAGCAGCCCCTTAGACAGTATGAACACTGAAGCTTTCTTT; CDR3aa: CASSPLDSMNTEAFF
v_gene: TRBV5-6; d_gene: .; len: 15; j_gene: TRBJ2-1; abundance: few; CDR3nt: TGTGCCAGCAGCTGTTTCCACTGCTCCTACAATGAGCAGTTCTTC; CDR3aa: CASSCFHCSYNEQFF
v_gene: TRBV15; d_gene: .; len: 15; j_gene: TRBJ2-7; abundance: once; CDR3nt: TGTGCCACCAGCAGAGATCGGGGAGATACTGGGGAGCAGTACTTC; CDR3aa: CATSRDRGDTGEQYF
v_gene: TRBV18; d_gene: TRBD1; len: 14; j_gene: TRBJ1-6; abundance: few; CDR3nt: TGTGCCAGCTCCGAGGGGGCGAGCAATTCACCCCTCCACTTT; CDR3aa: CASSEGASNSPLHF
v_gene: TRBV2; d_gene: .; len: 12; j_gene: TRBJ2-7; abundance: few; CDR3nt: TGTGCCAGCAACCTCCGCGCCTACGAGCAGTACTTC; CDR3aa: CASNLRAYEQYF
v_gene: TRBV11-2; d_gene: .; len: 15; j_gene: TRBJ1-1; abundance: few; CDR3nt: TGTGCCAGCAGCCGCCACGGACAGACAACCACTGAAGCTTTCTTT; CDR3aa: CASSRHGQTTTEAFF
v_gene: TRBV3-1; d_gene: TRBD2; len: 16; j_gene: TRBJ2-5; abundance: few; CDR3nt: TGTGCCAGCAGCCCCGGGGAGCGGGGGGGCCAAGAGACCCAGTACTTC; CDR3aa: CASSPGERGGQETQYF
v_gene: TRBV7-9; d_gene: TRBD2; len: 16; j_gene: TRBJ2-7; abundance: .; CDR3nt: TGTGCCAGCAGCTACCTAAGGGCGGGGGGCTCCTACGAGCAGTACTTC; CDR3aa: CASSYLRAGGSYEQYF
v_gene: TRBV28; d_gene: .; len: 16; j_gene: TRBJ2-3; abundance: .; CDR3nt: TGTGCCAGCAGTTTTCATGGGGGCGTCCCCACAGATACGCAGTATTTT; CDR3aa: CASSFHGGVPTDTQYF
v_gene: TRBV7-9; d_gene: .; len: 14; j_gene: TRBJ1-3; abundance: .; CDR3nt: TGTGCCAGCAGCTCGTCGACAAACGGAAACACCATATATTTT; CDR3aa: CASSSSTNGNTIYF
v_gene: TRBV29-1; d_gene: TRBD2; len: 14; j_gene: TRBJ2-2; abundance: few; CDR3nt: TGCAGCGTTGTTGAGCGGGGGGGTTCCGGGGAGCTGTTTTTT; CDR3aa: CSVVERGGSGELFF
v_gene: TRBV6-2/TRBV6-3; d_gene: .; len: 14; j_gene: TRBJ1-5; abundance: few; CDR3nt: TGTGCCAGCAGTTACCCCGGGGACGGGCAGCCCCAGCATTTT; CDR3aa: CASSYPGDGQPQHF
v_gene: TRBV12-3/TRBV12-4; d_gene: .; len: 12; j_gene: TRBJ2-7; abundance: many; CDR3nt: TGTGCCAGCAGTCTAATGAGGGGCGAGCAGTACTTC; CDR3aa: CASSLMRGEQYF
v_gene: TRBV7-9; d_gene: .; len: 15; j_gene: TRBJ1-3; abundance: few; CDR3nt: TGTGCCAGCAGCTTTAAGATGGGCTCTGGAAACACCATATATTTT; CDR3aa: CASSFKMGSGNTIYF
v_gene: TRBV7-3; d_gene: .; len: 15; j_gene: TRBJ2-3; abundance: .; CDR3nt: TGTGCCAGCAGCGAACCGGGACATACCACAGATACGCAGTATTTT; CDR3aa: CASSEPGHTTDTQYF
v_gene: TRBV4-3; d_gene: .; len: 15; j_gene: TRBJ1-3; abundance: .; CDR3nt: TGCGCCAGCAGCCCCTCCCCGGAATCTGGAAACACCATATATTTT; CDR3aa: CASSPSPESGNTIYF
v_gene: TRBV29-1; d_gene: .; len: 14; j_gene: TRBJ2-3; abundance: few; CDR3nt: TGCAGCGTTGAGGTTAGCGGATACACAGATACGCAGTATTTT; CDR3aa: CSVEVSGYTDTQYF
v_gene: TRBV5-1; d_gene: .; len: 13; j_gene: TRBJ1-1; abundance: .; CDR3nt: TGCGCCAGCAGCTTGGAGATCCGGGGGGTAGCTTTCTTT; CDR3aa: CASSLEIRGVAFF
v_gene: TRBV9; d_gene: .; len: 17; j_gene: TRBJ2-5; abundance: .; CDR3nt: TGTGCCAGCAGCGTAGGCCACACCCGGCGGGCCCAAGAGACCCAGTACTTC; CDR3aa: CASSVGHTRRAQETQYF
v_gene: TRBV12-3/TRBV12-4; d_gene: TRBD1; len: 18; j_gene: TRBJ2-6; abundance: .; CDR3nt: TGTGCCAGCAGCCGCGACAGGGCGAAGGTCTCTGGGGCCAACGTCCTGACTTTC; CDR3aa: CASSRDRAKVSGANVLTF
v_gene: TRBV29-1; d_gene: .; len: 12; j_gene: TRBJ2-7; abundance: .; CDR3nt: TGCAGCGTTGTCAGGGGCACCTACGAGCAGTACTTC; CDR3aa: CSVVRGTYEQYF
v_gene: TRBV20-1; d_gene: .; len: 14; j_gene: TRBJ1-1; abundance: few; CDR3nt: TGCAGTGCTAGAGATGGGGGTTTGGACACTGAAGCTTTCTTT; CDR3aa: CSARDGGLDTEAFF
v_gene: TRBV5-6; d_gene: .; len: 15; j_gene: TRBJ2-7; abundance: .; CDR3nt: TGTGCCAGCAGCTTTGGTACGCTCACTCCCTACGAGCAGTACTTC; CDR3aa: CASSFGTLTPYEQYF
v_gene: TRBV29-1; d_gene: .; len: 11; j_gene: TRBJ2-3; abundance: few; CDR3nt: TGCAGCGTCAGTGACACAGATACGCAGTATTTT; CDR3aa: CSVSDTDTQYF
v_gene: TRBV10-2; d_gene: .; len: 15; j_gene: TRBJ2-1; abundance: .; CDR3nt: TGCGCCAGCAGTGAGTACGGGCGGGCCCTTGGTGAGCAGTTCTTC; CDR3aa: CASSEYGRALGEQFF
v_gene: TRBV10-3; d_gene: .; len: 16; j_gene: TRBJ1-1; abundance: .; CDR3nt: TGTGCCATCAGTGAGTCGAACCGGCCCCTGGGGACTGAAGCTTTCTTT; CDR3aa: CAISESNRPLGTEAFF
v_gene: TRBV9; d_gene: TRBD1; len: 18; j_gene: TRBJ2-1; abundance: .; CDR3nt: TGTGCCAGCAGCCCGGGACAGGGGGTGAGTAGCTCCTACAATGAGCAGTTCTTC; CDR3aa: CASSPGQGVSSSYNEQFF
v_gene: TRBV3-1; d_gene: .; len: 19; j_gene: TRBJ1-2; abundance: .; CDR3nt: TGTGCCAGCAGCCAAGCTGTGGGGGCCCGGGACGGCGAAAACTATGGCTACACCTTC; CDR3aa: CASSQAVGARDGENYGYTF
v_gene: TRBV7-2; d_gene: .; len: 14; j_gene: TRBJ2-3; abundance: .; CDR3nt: TGTGCCAGCAGCTTGACGGGGACCACAGATACGCAGTATTTT; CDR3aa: CASSLTGTTDTQYF
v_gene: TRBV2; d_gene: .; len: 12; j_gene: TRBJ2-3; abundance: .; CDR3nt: TGTGCCAGCAGTGAGCTGGAGGATACGCAGTATTTT; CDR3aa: CASSELEDTQYF
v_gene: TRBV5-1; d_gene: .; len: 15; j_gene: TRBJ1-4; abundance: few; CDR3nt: TGCGCCAGCAGCCCCCGGGTCGGGTTAGGTGAAAAACTGTTTTTT; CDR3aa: CASSPRVGLGEKLFF
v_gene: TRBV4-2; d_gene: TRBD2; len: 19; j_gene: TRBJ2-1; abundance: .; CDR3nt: TGTGCCAGCAGCACTCCCGGGACTAGCGGGAGACTATCGTACAATGAGCAGTTCTTC; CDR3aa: CASSTPGTSGRLSYNEQFF
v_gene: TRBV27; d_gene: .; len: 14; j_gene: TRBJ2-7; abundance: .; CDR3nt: TGTGCCAGCAGTCCCCTAGACAGCTTCTACGAGCAGTACTTC; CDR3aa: CASSPLDSFYEQYF
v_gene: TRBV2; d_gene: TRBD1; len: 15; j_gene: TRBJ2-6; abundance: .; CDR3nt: TGTGCCAGCAGCGGGACAGTTTCCGGGGCCAACGTCCTGACTTTC; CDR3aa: CASSGTVSGANVLTF
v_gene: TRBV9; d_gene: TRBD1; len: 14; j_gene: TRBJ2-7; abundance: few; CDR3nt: TGTGCCAGCAGCACCGGGACAGCTTACTACGAGCAGTACTTC; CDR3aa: CASSTGTAYYEQYF